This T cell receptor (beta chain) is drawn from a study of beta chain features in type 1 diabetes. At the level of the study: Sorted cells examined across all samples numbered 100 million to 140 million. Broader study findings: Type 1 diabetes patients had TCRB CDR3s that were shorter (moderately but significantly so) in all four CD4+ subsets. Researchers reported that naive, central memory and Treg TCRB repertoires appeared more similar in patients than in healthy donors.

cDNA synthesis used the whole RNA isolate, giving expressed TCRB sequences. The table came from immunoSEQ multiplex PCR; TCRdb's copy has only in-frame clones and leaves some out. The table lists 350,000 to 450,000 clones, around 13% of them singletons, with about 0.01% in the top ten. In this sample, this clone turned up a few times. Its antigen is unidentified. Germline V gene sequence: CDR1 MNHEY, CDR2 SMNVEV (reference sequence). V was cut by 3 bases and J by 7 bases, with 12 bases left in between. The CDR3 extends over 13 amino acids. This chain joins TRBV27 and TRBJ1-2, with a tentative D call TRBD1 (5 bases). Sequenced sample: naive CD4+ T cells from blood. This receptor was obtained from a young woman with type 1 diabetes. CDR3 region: CASSLRQGGGYTF. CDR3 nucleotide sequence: TGTGCCAGCAGTTTGAGGCAGGGAGGTGGCTACACCTTC.